A selection of T cell receptor beta chains follows, all from one sample in a study of blood T cells in healthy people across ages. TCRdb analysed the 5' RACE reads with MiXCR anew, one entry per CDR3 protein. This table holds 1,100,000 or so distinct CDR3 sequences, under 45% found once. The sample consisted of blood. The source is a woman aged 60 to 75 in good health. CDR3s include the opening cysteine and the closing phenylalanine or tryptophan. D genes are given only for firm matches. Rows may omit the clone size; those that give it use once, few, many or a size class.

v_gene	abundance	d_gene	len	j_gene	CDR3aa	CDR3nt
TRBV27	NA	NA	15	TRBJ1-6	CASSLGPRGNSPLHF	TGTGCCAGCAGTTTAGGACCCCGGGGAAATTCACCCCTCCACTTT
TRBV6-5	NA	TRBD2	15	TRBJ2-7	CASSSSLAATYEQYF	TGTGCCAGCAGTTCGAGCCTAGCGGCGACCTACGAGCAGTACTTC
TRBV7-8	few	TRBD2	19	TRBJ2-3	CASSSQHVLAGGFTDTQYF	TGTGCCAGCAGCTCGCAACACGTATTAGCGGGAGGATTCACAGATACGCAGTATTTT
TRBV6-5	NA	NA	13	TRBJ2-7	CASSSPVSYEQYF	TGTGCCAGCAGTTCCCCAGTCTCCTACGAGCAGTACTTC
TRBV6-6	NA	NA	16	TRBJ2-6	CASRERQGTGANVLTF	TGTGCCAGCAGAGAACGCCAGGGGACTGGGGCCAACGTCCTGACTTTC
TRBV5-1	NA	NA	12	TRBJ2-7	CASSLEGTGQYF	TGCGCCAGCAGCTTGGAAGGTACAGGGCAGTACTTC
TRBV5-1	NA	TRBD2	14	TRBJ2-7	CASSSHPAGYEQYF	TGCGCCAGCAGCTCTCACCCAGCGGGGTACGAGCAGTACTTC
TRBV27	NA	TRBD1	14	TRBJ2-7	CASSSWQGDHEQYF	TGTGCCAGCAGTTCCTGGCAGGGGGACCACGAGCAGTACTTC
TRBV12-5	NA	TRBD2	14	TRBJ2-1	CASHLSGSSNEQFF	TGTGCTAGTCACCTGAGCGGGAGCTCGAATGAGCAGTTCTTC
TRBV2	few	TRBD2	16	TRBJ2-1	CASSQGLAGVTGEQFF	TGTGCCAGCAGCCAGGGGCTAGCGGGAGTTACGGGTGAGCAGTTCTTC
TRBV24-1	many	NA	16	TRBJ2-3	CATSDPRQSRTDTQYF	TGTGCCACCAGTGATCCACGCCAGTCGCGCACAGATACGCAGTATTTT
TRBV20-1	few	NA	14	TRBJ2-1	CSAQHLGAYNEQFF	TGCAGTGCCCAACACCTGGGGGCCTACAATGAGCAGTTCTTC
TRBV5-1	NA	TRBD2	13	TRBJ2-1	CASSSLTSDEQFF	TGCGCCAGCAGCTCGTTGACTAGCGATGAGCAGTTCTTC
TRBV6-2/TRBV6-3	few	TRBD1	16	TRBJ2-7	CASSHVTGGTRYEQYF	TGTGCCAGCAGTCACGTCACAGGGGGCACCAGGTACGAGCAGTACTTC
TRBV29-1	NA	NA	13	TRBJ1-1	CSALGAGRAEAFF	TGCAGCGCCCTAGGGGCAGGGAGGGCTGAAGCTTTCTTT
TRBV10-3	NA	NA	15	TRBJ2-7	CAISESGGLPYEQYF	TGTGCCATCAGTGAGTCTGGGGGTCTCCCCTACGAGCAGTACTTC
TRBV14	NA	NA	15	TRBJ1-4	CASSPLTSFNEKLFF	TGTGCCAGCAGCCCTCTGACAAGTTTTAATGAAAAACTGTTTTTT
TRBV2	once	TRBD2	14	TRBJ2-5	CASERGAAQETQYF	TGTGCCAGTGAGCGGGGGGCCGCCCAAGAGACCCAGTACTTC
TRBV12-3/TRBV12-4	many	TRBD1	12	TRBJ2-7	CASRGQGYEQYF	TGCGCCAGCAGAGGACAGGGATACGAGCAGTACTTC
TRBV6-5	NA	TRBD2	18	TRBJ2-1	CASSYIQLASGRLNEQFF	TGTGCCAGCAGTTACATCCAATTGGCTAGCGGGAGATTGAATGAGCAGTTCTTC
TRBV2	few	TRBD1	15	TRBJ2-7	CASSDYWTGSNEQYF	TGTGCCAGCAGTGATTACTGGACAGGGAGCAACGAGCAGTACTTC
TRBV12-3/TRBV12-4	once	NA	14	TRBJ2-6	CASSTGYGANVLTF	TGTGCCAGCAGCACAGGGTACGGGGCCAACGTCCTGACTTTC
TRBV27	NA	NA	16	TRBJ1-2	CASSIRSPRGNYGYTF	TGTGCCAGCAGTATACGTTCCCCCCGAGGAAACTATGGCTACACCTTC
TRBV18	NA	NA	12	TRBJ2-5	CASSTLGETQYF	TGTGCCAGCTCAACCCTGGGAGAGACCCAGTACTTC
TRBV7-3	NA	NA	14	TRBJ1-1	CASSRGQMVSEAFF	TGTGCCAGCAGCCGTGGACAGATGGTATCTGAAGCTTTCTTT
TRBV11-2	NA	TRBD2	15	TRBJ2-7	CASSLPAGVTDEQYF	TGTGCCAGCAGCTTACCCGCGGGAGTGACTGACGAGCAGTACTTC
TRBV28	NA	TRBD2	15	TRBJ2-3	CASGTSGLSTDTQYF	TGTGCCAGCGGGACTAGCGGACTTAGCACAGATACGCAGTATTTT
TRBV4-1	few	NA	15	TRBJ1-1	CASSQELGAITEAFF	TGCGCCAGCAGCCAAGAACTGGGGGCCATAACTGAAGCTTTCTTT